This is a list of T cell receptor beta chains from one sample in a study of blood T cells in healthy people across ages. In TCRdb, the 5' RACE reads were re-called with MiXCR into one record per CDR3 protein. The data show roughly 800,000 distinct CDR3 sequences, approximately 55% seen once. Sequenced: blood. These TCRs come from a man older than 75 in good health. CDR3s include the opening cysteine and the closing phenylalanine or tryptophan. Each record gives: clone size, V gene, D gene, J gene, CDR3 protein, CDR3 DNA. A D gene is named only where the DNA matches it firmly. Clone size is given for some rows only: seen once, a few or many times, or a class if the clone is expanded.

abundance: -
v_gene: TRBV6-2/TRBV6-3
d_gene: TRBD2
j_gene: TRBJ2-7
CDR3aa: CASNPRPSGRFHYEQYF
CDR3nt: TGTGCCAGCAACCCACGCCCTAGCGGGAGGTTCCACTACGAGCAGTACTTC

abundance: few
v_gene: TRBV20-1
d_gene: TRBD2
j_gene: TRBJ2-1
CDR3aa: CSARTSGRFGYNEQFF
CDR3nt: TGCAGTGCCCGGACTAGCGGGAGGTTTGGCTACAATGAGCAGTTCTTC

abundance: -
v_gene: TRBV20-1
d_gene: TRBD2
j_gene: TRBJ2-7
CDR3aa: CSARASGRAWGEQYF
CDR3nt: TGCAGTGCTAGGGCTAGCGGGAGGGCCTGGGGCGAGCAGTACTTC

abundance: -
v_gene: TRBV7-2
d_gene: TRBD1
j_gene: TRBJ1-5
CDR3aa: CASSSRRWGQGLQPQHF
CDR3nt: TGTGCCAGCAGCTCTCGACGTTGGGGACAGGGACTTCAGCCTCAGCATTTT

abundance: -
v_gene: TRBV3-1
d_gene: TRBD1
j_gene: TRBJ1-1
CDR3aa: CASSHRGRGGRPADTEAFF
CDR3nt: TGTGCCAGCAGTCACAGGGGGCGAGGGGGACGGCCTGCGGACACTGAAGCTTTCTTT

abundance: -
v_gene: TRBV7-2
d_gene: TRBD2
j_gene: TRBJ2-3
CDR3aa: CASRPGTSGRGRYAYF
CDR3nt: TGTGCCAGCAGACCCGGGACTAGCGGGAGGGGCAGATACGCGTATTTT

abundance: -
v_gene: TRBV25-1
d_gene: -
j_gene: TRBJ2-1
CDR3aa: CLLWDLYNEQFF
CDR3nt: TGCCTTCTGTGGGACCTTTACAATGAGCAGTTCTTC

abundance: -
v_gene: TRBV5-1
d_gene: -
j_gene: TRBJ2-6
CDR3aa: CASSLFSGSGANVLTF
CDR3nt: TGCGCCAGCAGCTTGTTCTCGGGCTCTGGGGCCAACGTCCTGACTTTC

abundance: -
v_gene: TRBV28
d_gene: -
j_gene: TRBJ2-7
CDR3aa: CASTVQQGSYEQYF
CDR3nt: TGTGCCAGCACCGTTCAGCAGGGCTCCTACGAGCAGTACTTC

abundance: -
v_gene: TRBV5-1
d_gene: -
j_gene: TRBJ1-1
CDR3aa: CASSQPNTEAFF
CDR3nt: TGCGCCAGCAGCCAACCGAACACTGAAGCTTTCTTT

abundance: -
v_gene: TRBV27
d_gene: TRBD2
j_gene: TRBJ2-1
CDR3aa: CASSLYSGVGYNEQFF
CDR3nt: TGTGCCAGCAGTTTATATAGCGGGGTGGGGTACAATGAGCAGTTCTTC

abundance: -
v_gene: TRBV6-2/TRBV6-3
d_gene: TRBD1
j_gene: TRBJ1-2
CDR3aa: CASSLDRGRGGYTF
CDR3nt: TGTGCCAGCAGTTTGGACAGGGGGCGTGGTGGCTACACCTTC

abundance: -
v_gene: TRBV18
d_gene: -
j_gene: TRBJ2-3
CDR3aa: CASSPAGSAADTQYF
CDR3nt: TGTGCCAGCTCACCTGCAGGGTCCGCCGCAGATACGCAGTATTTT

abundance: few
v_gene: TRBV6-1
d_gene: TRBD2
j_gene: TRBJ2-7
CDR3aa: CASSVRGRGISYEQYF
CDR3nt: TGTGCCAGCAGTGTGAGAGGGCGGGGGATCTCCTACGAGCAGTACTTC

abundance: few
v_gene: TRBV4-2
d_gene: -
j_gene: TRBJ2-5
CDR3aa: CASSDHRELREQYF
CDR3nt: TGTGCCAGCAGCGATCACAGGGAACTTAGGGAGCAGTACTTC

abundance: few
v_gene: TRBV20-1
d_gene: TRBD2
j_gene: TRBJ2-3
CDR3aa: CSARTSGKSRYAYF
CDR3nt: TGCAGTGCTAGGACTAGCGGGAAATCCCGATACGCGTATTTT

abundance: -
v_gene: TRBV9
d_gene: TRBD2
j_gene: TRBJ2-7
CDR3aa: CASSVWDAASGADHEQYF
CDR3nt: TGTGCCAGCAGCGTATGGGATGCGGCTAGCGGGGCCGACCACGAGCAGTACTTC